This T cell receptor (beta chain) was captured by sequencing in a study of T cell responses to AZD1222 COVID-19 vaccine. In the study overall: Doses given second, at about 4 or about 12 weeks, were pooled.

This CDR3 spans 17 amino acids. Germline CDR1 reads MGHRA; CDR2 reads YSYEKL. V was pared by 2 bases and J by 3 bases, with 17 bases between. Study results and limitations: Clonal diversity was possibly underestimated, and white British individuals and females predominated among donors.

Clones were read by immunoSEQ multiplex PCR, and TCRdb kept only the in-frame ones, dropping some. The sample carries approximately 130,000 clones, about 93% recorded once. To note about this clone: Its cognate antigen is unknown.

The chain uses TRBV4-1 and TRBJ1-5; unclear D gene. The source is an adult in good health. The sample consisted of peripheral blood, taken on day 0 of AZD1222 vaccination. The CDR3 DNA sequence: TGCGCCAGCAGCCAAACAACGCAGGAATCCCCCAATCAGCCCCAGCATTTT. Translated, it gives CASSQTTQESPNQPQHF.